This TCR beta chain was recovered during a study of human T cells and chemical hapten exposure. Findings and limits, study-wide: Expanded TCRs were compared with controls, and the expanded TCRs formed significantly more large CDR3 similarity clusters.

Time point denoted: patch test 1, 2 weeks after DPC sensitization. Treatment reported: therapeutic diphenylcyclopropenone sensitization with weekly scalp DPC. Each CDR3 protein is one row after TCRdb ran MiXCR on the RACE reads. The profile shows around 340,000 distinct CDR3 sequences, around 7% of them singletons. Trimming took 5 bases from V and 0 from J; bases not matched to a gene: 3. CDR1 and CDR2 from the germline V gene are MNHNY and SVGAGI (reference sequence). The CDR3 runs to 14 residues. Concerning this clonotype itself: Its matching antigen is unknown.

The input for sequencing was whole blood, taken in connection with sensitization to the hapten diphenylcyclopropenone (DPC). The chain uses TRBV6-6 and TRBJ2-5; 7 positions agree with TRBD1. The receptor's source is a woman between 18 and 30 years old with alopecia areata. Some clones in this sample may be carry-over from other donors' samples. The chain's CDR3 is CASSRQGNQETQYF. The CDR3 region has the DNA TGTGCCAGCAGTCGACAGGGCAACCAAGAGACCCAGTACTTC.